Below, one T cell receptor (beta chain) is given with its context. Its specificity is not known. TCRdb called the multiplex PCR reads again in MiXCR, with one record for every CDR3 protein. The profile shows under 250,000 distinct CDR3 sequences, about 30% of them singletons. The data derive from a study of breast tumors, draining lymph nodes, adjacent tissues. Study conclusions and caveats: The data were judged consistent with most tumor T cells coming from lymph node and expanding in tumor. Compared with basal-like, luminal-like tumors shared significantly more repertoire with nontumor tissue. Tumors had less TCR diversity than lymph nodes, more than nontumor tissue.

CDR1 is SGHAT, CDR2 FQNNGV, per germline. The CDR3 runs 15 residues. Trimming removed 4 bases from V and 3 bases from J; junction bases left unmatched: 6. Samples came from axillary lymph nodes draining the breast cancer. The TCR originated in a female donor with breast cancer. Some clones in this sample may be carry-over from other donors' samples. The V call is TRBV11-2, the J call TRBJ1-1; 9 bases agree with TRBD1. The sample comprised axillary lymph node tissue. The CDR3 sequence is CASSSVGTGHTEAFF. The CDR3 DNA sequence: TGTGCCAGCAGCTCGGTAGGGACAGGGCACACTGAAGCTTTCTTT.